Following are 27 T cell receptor beta chains from one sample sequenced in a study of cytomegalovirus exposure and HLA in healthy donors. A multiplex PCR was run with 60 Vbeta primers and 13 Jbeta primers. The repertoire was sequenced with immunoSEQ multiplex PCR; TCRdb's copy has only in-frame clones and lacks some. The sample has some 150,000 clones, around 72% seen once. Sequencing was done on a sample of PBMCs. These receptors came from a man aged 45-60 years in good health and CMV-seropositive.

This sequence joins TRBV6-6 and TRBJ2-1, with TRBD2 matching 9 bases. This CDR3 contains 16 residues. Germline CDR1 reads MNHNY; CDR2 reads SVGAGI (reference sequence). J gave up 2 bases and V 0 bases, and 2 bases lay outside the gene matches. This CDR3 reads CASSYSGGRAYNEQFF. DNA for the CDR3: TGTGCCAGCAGTTACTCGGGCGGGAGGGCCTACAATGAGCAGTTCTTC.

The CDR3 region is CASGDRPSGNTIYF. The CDR3 coding sequence is TGTGCCTCAGGGGACAGGCCCTCTGGAAACACCATATATTTT. V is TRBV10-3 and J is TRBJ1-3, with TRBD1 identical over 8 bases. Trimming at V came to 11 bases and at J to 0 bases, leaving 6 bases not matched to a gene. The CDR3 runs to 14 residues. Germline V gene data show CDR1 as ENHRY and CDR2 as SYGVKD.

The V and J genes are TRBV5-6 and TRBJ2-2; the match to TRBD1 covers 8 bases. Losses at the gene ends were 3 bases for V and 8 bases for J; bases not matched to a gene: 12. The germline V gene has CDR1 SGHDT and CDR2 YYEEEE. The CDR3 runs to 16 residues. This CDR3 reads CASSSGTGLAVGELFF. The CDR3 DNA follows: TGTGCCAGCAGCTCCGGGACAGGCCTCGCCGTAGGGGAGCTGTTTTTT.

This chain joins TRBV11-3 and TRBJ2-1, with D perhaps TRBD2 (6 bases). Germline V gene data show CDR1 as SGHNT and CDR2 as YENEEA. CDR3 size: 16 residues. V lost 2 bases to trimming and J lost 3 bases, with 14 bases between them. CDR3 sequence reads: CASSLMGTGRYNEQFF. CDR3 sequence (DNA): TGTGCCAGCAGCTTAATGGGGACTGGGCGCTACAATGAGCAGTTCTTC.

V is TRBV6-5 and J is TRBJ2-3, with a possible D match to TRBD1 (5 bases). The CDR3 length is 15 residues. Trimming took off 3 bases at V and 2 bases at J, with 12 bases between the two ends. Germline lookup yields CDR1 MNHEY and CDR2 SVGAGI. The CDR3 nucleotides read TGTGCCAGCAGTTATTATAGGGGTAACACAGATACGCAGTATTTT. It is translated as CASSYYRGNTDTQYF.

The chain is built from TRBV5-1 and TRBJ2-1, with TRBD2 matching 11 bases. Germline CDR1 SGHRS, CDR2 YFSETQ. The CDR3 is 17 amino acids. V lost 4 bases, J lost 6 bases, and 12 bases stayed unmatched. Here the CDR3 reads CASSAGTSGTVGNEQFF. Written as DNA, the CDR3 is TGCGCCAGCAGCGCGGGGACTAGCGGTACGGTGGGCAATGAGCAGTTCTTC.

The chain couples TRBV7-8 to TRBJ2-5; D may be TRBD1 (6 bases). The V gene lost 5 bases and the J gene lost 5 bases, with 18 bases spanning the gap. The CDR3 has 15 residues. Per the germline V gene, CDR1 is SGHVS and CDR2 is FQNEAQ. The CDR3 sequence: CASSHSGTFGETQYF. The DNA for the CDR3 is TGTGCCAGCAGCCATTCGGGGACATTCGGCGAGACCCAGTACTTC.

V gene TRBV7-2 combines with J gene TRBJ2-7; 8 bases match TRBD1. With 1 base clipped from V and 2 bases from J, the junction kept 4 bases outside the gene matches. Per germline, CDR1 SGHTA and CDR2 FQGNSA. This CDR3 comprises 15 residues. The CDR3 is CASSLGSGGPYEQYF. As DNA, the CDR3 is TGTGCCAGCAGCTTAGGATCAGGGGGCCCCTACGAGCAGTACTTC.

The gene calls are TRBV6-5 and TRBJ2-2, with D possibly being TRBD2 (5 bases). The germline gives CDR1 MNHEY, CDR2 SVGAGI. The CDR3 totals 14 residues. V was trimmed by 2 bases and J by 8 bases, leaving 12 bases between them. CDR3 region: CASSYKRDGGELFF. DNA for the CDR3: TGTGCCAGCAGTTACAAGAGGGATGGAGGGGAGCTGTTTTTT.

This clone was recorded a few times. The chain couples TRBV18 to TRBJ2-2; no definite D call. Germline V gene data show CDR1 as KGHSH and CDR2 as LQKENI. Trimming took 3 bases from V and 2 from J, leaving 10 bases between them. The CDR3 runs 15 residues. The CDR3 here is CASSPVARNTGELFF. DNA for the CDR3: TGTGCCAGCTCACCTGTTGCCAGAAACACCGGGGAGCTGTTTTTT.

The chain uses TRBV5-6 and TRBJ1-1, with 10 bases fitting TRBD1. Germline trimming cut 5 bases from V and 7 bases from J; bases unmatched to any gene: 11. Germline assignment: CDR1 SGHDT and CDR2 YYEEEE. This CDR3 is built from 15 residues. In DNA form, the CDR3 reads TGTGCCAGCAGAATAGACAGGGGGCCGGGAAATGAAGCTTTCTTT. As protein: CASRIDRGPGNEAFF.

The chain employs TRBV11-2 and TRBJ1-1; the D gene is possibly TRBD1 (5 bases). CDR1 is SGHAT, CDR2 FQNNGV, per germline. With 5 bases removed from V and 2 bases from J, the gap between germline ends came to 15 bases. This CDR3 contains 15 residues. This CDR3 is CASSPLGGINTEAFF. In nucleotides, the CDR3 is TGTGCCAGCAGCCCCCTCGGGGGAATAAACACTGAAGCTTTCTTT.

This clone was counted between two and nine times. Only one base separates this from a far larger clonotype, so it likely reflects a read error. The V gene is TRBV5-6, the J gene TRBJ1-2, with TRBD1 identical over 8 bases. V lost 4 bases, J lost 5 bases, and 13 bases stayed unmatched. CDR3 size: 16 residues. Germline values: CDR1 SGHDT, CDR2 YYEEEE. CDR3 nucleotides: TGTGCCAGCAGCCAAGACGACCCGACAGGGGATTATGGCTACACCTTC. Translation: CASSQDDPTGDYGYTF.

This clone was observed once. This chain connects TRBV27 to TRBJ1-5, with D perhaps TRBD1 (5 bases). The CDR3 sequence is 15 residues long. The V end lost 4 bases, the J end lost 0 bases, and 10 bases lay between the germline ends. Germline V gene data show CDR1 as MNHEY and CDR2 as SMNVEV (reference sequence). The CDR3 sequence is CASSWRGGSNQPQHF. CDR3 DNA: TGTGCCAGCAGTTGGAGGGGAGGTAGCAATCAGCCCCAGCATTTT.

The chain recombines TRBV5-1 with TRBJ1-5; the D gene is possibly TRBD1 (6 bases). Germline values: CDR1 SGHRS, CDR2 YFSETQ. V was clipped by 4 bases and J by 4 bases, with 12 bases between them. The CDR3 spans 14 residues. CDR3: CASSAGDRNQPQHF. The CDR3 region has the DNA TGCGCCAGCAGCGCAGGCGACAGGAATCAGCCCCAGCATTTT.

The rearrangement joins TRBV4-2 to TRBJ2-7; 7 nucleotides agree with TRBD1. Germline trimming cut 6 bases from V and 7 bases from J; bases unmatched to any gene: 6. Germline CDR1 reads LGHNA; CDR2 reads YNFKEQ. CDR3 size: 12 residues. The CDR3 sequence is CASSLDRLEQYF. DNA of the CDR3: TGTGCCAGCAGTCTGGACAGGCTGGAGCAGTACTTC.

The chain employs TRBV27 and TRBJ2-7; TRBD1 aligns across 7 bases. Germline trimming cut 8 bases from V and 0 bases from J; bases unmatched to any gene: 10. The CDR3 sequence is 15 residues long. Germline CDR1 MNHEY, CDR2 SMNVEV (reference sequence). This CDR3 reads CASFPRQGSSYEQYF. The CDR3 DNA sequence: TGTGCCAGCTTTCCCCGACAGGGCAGCTCCTACGAGCAGTACTTC.

This rearrangement joins TRBV27 to TRBJ1-1, with D unresolved. The ends were cut back, 2 bases at V and 4 bases at J, with 8 bases in the middle. The CDR3 length is 13 residues. The germline V gene has CDR1 MNHEY and CDR2 SMNVEV (reference sequence). This chain's CDR3 is CASSLISVTEAFF. CDR3 in DNA: TGTGCCAGCAGTTTAATCTCGGTCACTGAAGCTTTCTTT.

This clone appeared a single time. The chain recombines TRBV7-9 with TRBJ1-6; possibly TRBD1 for D (6 bases). The CDR3 length is 16 residues. V lost 4 bases to trimming and J lost 8 bases, with 18 bases between them. The germline CDR1 and CDR2 sequences are SEHNR and FQNEAQ (reference sequence). CDR3 nucleotides: TGTGCCAGCAGCTCAACAGGGACATCAGGACATTCACCCCTCCACTTT. Its protein product is CASSSTGTSGHSPLHF. The full variable domain, completed using reference TRBV7-9 and TRBJ1-6, is DTGVSQNPRHKITKRGQNVTFRCDPISEHNRLYWYRQTLGQGPEFLTYFQNEAQLEKSRLLSDRFSAERPKGSFSTLEIQRTEQGDSAMYLCASSSTGTSGHSPLHFGNGTRLTVT.

The chain joins TRBV5-1 to TRBJ1-1, with TRBD1 as a possible D gene (6 bases). Looked up from germline, CDR1 is SGHRS and CDR2 is YFSETQ. Trimming took off 6 bases at V and 5 bases at J, with 20 bases between the two ends. This CDR3 spans 15 amino acids. CDR3 residues: CASNTGYLEETEAFF. CDR3 bases: TGCGCCAGCAACACAGGGTATTTGGAAGAAACTGAAGCTTTCTTT.

The chain recombines TRBV9 with TRBJ1-1; 8 nucleotides match TRBD1. The germline CDR1 and CDR2 sequences are SGDLS and YYNGEE. The J segment lost 7 bases and the V segment lost 4 bases, leaving 9 bases of the junction unmatched. The CDR3 has 14 amino acids. This chain's CDR3 is CASSRSTGEGEAFF. The CDR3 nucleotides are TGTGCCAGCAGCCGCTCGACAGGGGAGGGTGAAGCTTTCTTT.

Here the CDR3 DNA reads TGTGCCAGCAGCCCCCGTCAGGGGGTATCCAATCAGCCCCAGCATTTT. Its protein is CASSPRQGVSNQPQHF. The chain joins TRBV7-2 to TRBJ1-5; 7 bases map to TRBD1. V was clipped by 5 bases and J by 3 bases; unmatched bases: 10. CDR1 and CDR2 from the germline V gene are SGHTA and FQGNSA. This CDR3 region has 16 residues.

The chain carries TRBV5-1 and TRBJ2-5; 12 bases align to TRBD2. The DNA end favors TRBJ2-7, so the J call may be wrong. There are 15 residues in the CDR3. Looked up from germline, CDR1 is SGHRS and CDR2 is YFSETQ. CDR3 region: CASTPVTSGSHEQYF. The CDR3 nucleotides read TGCGCCAGCACCCCGGTGACTAGCGGGAGCCACGAGCAGTACTTC.

This chain uses TRBV5-6 with TRBJ2-5, with a weak D call TRBD1 (5 bases). The CDR3 has 14 residues. V was trimmed by 4 bases and J by 2 bases, leaving 12 bases between them. Germline assignment: CDR1 SGHDT and CDR2 YYEEEE. CDR3 residues: CASSQGDSQETQYF. CDR3 DNA: TGTGCCAGCAGCCAAGGCGACAGTCAAGAGACCCAGTACTTC.

This CDR3 reads CASSLATGVQETQYF. Written as DNA, the CDR3 is TGCGCCAGCAGCTTGGCCACAGGGGTACAAGAGACCCAGTACTTC. V gene TRBV5-1 combines with J gene TRBJ2-5; 7 bases map to TRBD1. With 0 bases clipped from V and 2 bases from J, the junction kept 4 bases outside the gene matches. Germline-derived CDR1 and CDR2 are SGHRS and YFSETQ. The CDR3 is made up of 15 amino acids.

V usage is TRBV5-4 and J usage is TRBJ2-1; the match to TRBD1 covers 12 bases. Trimming cost V 5 bases and J 8 bases; bases outside gene matches: 8. This CDR3 spans 15 amino acids. Germline-derived CDR1 and CDR2 are SGHNT and YYREEE (reference sequence). CDR3 bases: TGTGCCAGCAGTCAAAGGGACAGGGGGCAAGATGAGCAGTTCTTC. Protein sequence: CASSQRDRGQDEQFF.

The gene calls are TRBV6-1 and TRBJ1-5; 10 nucleotides line up with TRBD1. The CDR3 has 14 amino acids. The germline V gene has CDR1 MNHNS and CDR2 SASEGT. Germline trimming cut 3 bases from V and 7 bases from J; bases unmatched to any gene: 3. CDR3 coding DNA: TGTGCCAGCAGTGAGACAGGGGGCAGACAGCCCCAGCATTTT. Protein product: CASSETGGRQPQHF.